These 14 T cell receptor beta chains originate from one sample sequenced in a study of blood T cell repertoires in COVID-19. TCRdb's copy holds only in-frame clones and misses some; the assay was immunoSEQ multiplex PCR. Among some 320,000 clones listed, roughly 90% were seen once. The source material was PBMCs or T cells enriched from blood (not recorded which). The receptors come from a woman younger than 45 who had been exposed to COVID-19.

The genes are TRBV7-2 and TRBJ1-1, with D possibly TRBD1 on 5 matching bases. CDR3 length: 12 residues. Germline V gives CDR1 SGHTA, CDR2 FQGNSA. V lost 1 base, J lost 10 bases, and 10 bases lay in between. The CDR3 DNA reads as TGTGCCAGCAGCTTAGGTCCCAGGGTAGCTTTCTTT. Translating it yields CASSLGPRVAFF.

V and J are TRBV9 and TRBJ2-1, with 9 bases matching TRBD1. Germline V gene lookup returns CDR1 SGDLS and CDR2 YYNGEE. V was pared by 3 bases and J by 9 bases, with 10 bases of the junction left unmatched. The CDR3 has 15 residues. The CDR3 here is CASSDRDRVISEQFF. The CDR3 nucleotides are TGTGCCAGCAGCGACCGGGACAGGGTGATTTCTGAGCAGTTCTTC.

V and J are TRBV10-3 and TRBJ1-6; D not resolved. The CDR3 loop spans 12 amino acids. Between the trimmed V and J ends, which lost 8 bases and 6 bases, there was a span of 8 bases. Germline-derived CDR1 and CDR2 are ENHRY and SYGVKD. CDR3 sequence reads: CAIGRFNSPLHF. CDR3 in DNA: TGTGCCATCGGTCGGTTTAATTCACCCCTCCACTTT.

The chain uses TRBV18 and TRBJ1-2, with TRBD1 matching over 7 bases. V shed 6 bases, J shed 2 bases, and the junction held 6 bases outside the gene matches. CDR3 size: 14 residues. The germline CDR1 and CDR2 sequences are KGHSH and LQKENI. CDR3 protein: CASSAGQMNYGYTF. CDR3 DNA: TGTGCCAGCTCCGCGGGACAGATGAACTATGGCTACACCTTC.

V usage is TRBV4-1 and J usage is TRBJ1-1, with D possibly TRBD1 on 6 matching bases. Looked up from germline, CDR1 is MGHRA and CDR2 is YSYEKL. The CDR3 length is 12 residues. V shed 5 bases and J shed 9 bases, with 13 bases lying between them. The CDR3 nucleotides are TGCGCCAGCAGCAAACAGGGATTTCAAGCTTTCTTT. Residues: CASSKQGFQAFF.

The chain couples TRBV29-1 to TRBJ1-2; tentative D call: TRBD1 (6 bases). This CDR3 spans 15 amino acids. CDR1 and CDR2 (germline): SQVTM, ANQGSEA. Trimming took off 3 bases at V and 3 bases at J, with 17 bases between the two ends. The CDR3 nucleotides are TGCAGCGTTGATGAGGGGGGGCGCCAATACTATGGCTACACCTTC. Its translation is CSVDEGGRQYYGYTF.

The chain is built from TRBV6-6 and TRBJ1-2; 7 bases are shared with TRBD1. CDR3 length equals 14 residues. The germline V gene has CDR1 MNHNY and CDR2 SVGAGI (reference sequence). Trimming at V came to 5 bases and at J to 5 bases, leaving 8 bases not matched to a gene. The CDR3 spells CASSLSGQNYGYTF. The CDR3 bases are TGTGCCAGCAGTCTATCGGGACAGAATTATGGCTACACCTTC.

The V call is TRBV5-8, the J call TRBJ1-5; perhaps TRBD1 as D (6 bases). Germline assignment: CDR1 SGHTS and CDR2 YDEGEE. This CDR3 region has 17 residues. Trimming took 1 base from V and 3 from J, leaving 17 bases between them. CDR3 sequence reads: CASSLLSGGPINQPQHF. As DNA, the CDR3 is TGTGCCAGCAGCTTGCTTAGCGGGGGCCCCATCAATCAGCCCCAGCATTTT.

V usage is TRBV24-1 and J usage is TRBJ1-4, with D possibly matching TRBD1 (6 bases). The CDR3 spans 19 residues. Germline assignment: CDR1 KGHDR and CDR2 SFDVKD. Trimming left V 4 bases short and J 0 bases short, with 20 bases between. The chain's CDR3 is CATSDKTTGMPSTNEKLFF. The CDR3 DNA follows: TGTGCCACCAGTGACAAAACCACAGGGATGCCCTCAACTAATGAAAAACTGTTTTTT.

J is TRBJ1-1 and V is TRBV9; D is unresolved. Trimming cost V 4 bases and J 11 bases, with 18 bases left between them. Germline values: CDR1 SGDLS, CDR2 YYNGEE. CDR3 length: 13 amino acids. The CDR3 protein is CASSLEGAAVAFF. The CDR3 DNA reads TGTGCCAGCAGCCTTGAGGGCGCCGCCGTGGCTTTCTTT.

The V and J genes are TRBV4-2 and TRBJ2-7; 8 positions agree with TRBD2. V was clipped by 2 bases and J by 2 bases; unmatched bases: 5. CDR3 length: 15 residues. Per germline, CDR1 LGHNA and CDR2 YNFKEQ. CDR3 bases: TGTGCCAGCAGCCAAACTAGCGGTGCCCCCTACGAGCAGTACTTC. Encoded protein: CASSQTSGAPYEQYF.

The rearrangement links TRBV20-1 to TRBJ2-1; D is unclear. Germline CDR1 reads DFQATT; CDR2 reads SNEGSKA (reference sequence). The CDR3 has 11 residues. The germline V and J ends were trimmed by 5 bases and 9 bases, with 11 bases remaining between them. The DNA of the CDR3 is TGCAGTGCTGGGTGGAGATCTGAGCAGTTCTTC. Translated: CSAGWRSEQFF.

V is TRBV27 and J is TRBJ1-1, with D possibly matching TRBD1 (5 bases). The germline V gene encodes CDR1 MNHEY and CDR2 SMNVEV (reference sequence). Trimming left V 1 base short and J 3 bases short, with 12 bases between. The CDR3 length is 15 residues. The CDR3 nucleotides read TGTGCCAGCAGTTTATTGGTAGAAGGGGACACTGAAGCTTTCTTT. Translating gives CASSLLVEGDTEAFF.

V and J are TRBV6-5 and TRBJ1-4, with 8 bases lining up with TRBD1. The CDR3 has 15 amino acids. Trimming removed 4 bases from V and 7 bases from J; junction bases left unmatched: 8. The germline V gene encodes CDR1 MNHEY and CDR2 SVGAGI. CDR3 region: CASSSFRGQSEKLFF. Here the CDR3 DNA reads TGTGCCAGCAGTTCCTTCAGGGGGCAGAGTGAAAAACTGTTTTTT.